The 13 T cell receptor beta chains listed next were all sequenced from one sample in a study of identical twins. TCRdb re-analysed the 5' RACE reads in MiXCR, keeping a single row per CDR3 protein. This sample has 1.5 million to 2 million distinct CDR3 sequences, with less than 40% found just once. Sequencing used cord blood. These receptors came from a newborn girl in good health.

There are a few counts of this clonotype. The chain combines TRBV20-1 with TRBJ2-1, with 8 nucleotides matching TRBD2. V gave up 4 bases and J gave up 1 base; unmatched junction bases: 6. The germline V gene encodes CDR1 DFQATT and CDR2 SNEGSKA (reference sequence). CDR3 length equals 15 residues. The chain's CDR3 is CSANQRGRSYNEQFF. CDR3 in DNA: TGCAGTGCTAACCAGCGGGGGCGTTCCTACAATGAGCAGTTCTTC.

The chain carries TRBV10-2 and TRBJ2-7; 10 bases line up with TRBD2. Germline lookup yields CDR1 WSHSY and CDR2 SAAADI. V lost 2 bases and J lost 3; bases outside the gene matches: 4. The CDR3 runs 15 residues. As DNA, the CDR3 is TGCGCCAGCAGTGAGCCAGGGACTAGCGACTACGAGCAGTACTTC. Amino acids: CASSEPGTSDYEQYF.

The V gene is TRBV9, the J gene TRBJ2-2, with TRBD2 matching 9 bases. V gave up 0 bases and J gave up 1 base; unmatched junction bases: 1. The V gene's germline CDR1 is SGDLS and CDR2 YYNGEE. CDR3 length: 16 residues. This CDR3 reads CASSVVLAGNTGELFF. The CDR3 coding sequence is TGTGCCAGCAGCGTAGTACTAGCGGGGAACACCGGGGAGCTGTTTTTT.

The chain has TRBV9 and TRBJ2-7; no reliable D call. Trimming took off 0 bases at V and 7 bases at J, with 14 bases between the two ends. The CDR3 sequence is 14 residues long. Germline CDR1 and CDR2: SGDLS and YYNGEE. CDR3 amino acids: CASSVVDSYNEQYF. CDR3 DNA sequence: TGTGCCAGCAGCGTAGTGGATAGCTACAATGAGCAGTACTTC.

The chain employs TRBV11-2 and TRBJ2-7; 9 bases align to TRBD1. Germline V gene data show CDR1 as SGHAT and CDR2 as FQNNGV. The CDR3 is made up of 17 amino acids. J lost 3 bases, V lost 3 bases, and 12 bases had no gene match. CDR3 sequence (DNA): TGTGCCAGCAGCTTTTCCCTTGGGGACAGGGACCTCTACGAGCAGTACTTC. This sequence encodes CASSFSLGDRDLYEQYF.

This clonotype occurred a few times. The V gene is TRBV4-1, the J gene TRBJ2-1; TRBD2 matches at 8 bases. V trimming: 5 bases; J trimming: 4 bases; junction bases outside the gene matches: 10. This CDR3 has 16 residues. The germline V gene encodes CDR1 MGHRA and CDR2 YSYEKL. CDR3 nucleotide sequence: TGCGCCAGCAGCGGGAACAGCGGGGGCTTTTACAATGAGCAGTTCTTC. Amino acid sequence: CASSGNSGGFYNEQFF.

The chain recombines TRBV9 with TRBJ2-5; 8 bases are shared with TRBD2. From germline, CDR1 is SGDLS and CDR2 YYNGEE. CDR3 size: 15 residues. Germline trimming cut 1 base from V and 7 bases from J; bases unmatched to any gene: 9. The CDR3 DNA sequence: TGTGCCAGCAGCGTAACTAGCGGTGGAGAGGGGACCCAGTACTTC. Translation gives CASSVTSGGEGTQYF.

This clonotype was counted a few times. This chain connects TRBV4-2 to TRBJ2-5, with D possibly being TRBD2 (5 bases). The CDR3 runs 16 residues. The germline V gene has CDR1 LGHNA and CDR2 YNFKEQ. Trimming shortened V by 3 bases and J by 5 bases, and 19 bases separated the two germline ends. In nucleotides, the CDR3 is TGTGCCAGCAGCCACAGAGTACGGGGATTGGACGAGACCCAGTACTTC. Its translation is CASSHRVRGLDETQYF.

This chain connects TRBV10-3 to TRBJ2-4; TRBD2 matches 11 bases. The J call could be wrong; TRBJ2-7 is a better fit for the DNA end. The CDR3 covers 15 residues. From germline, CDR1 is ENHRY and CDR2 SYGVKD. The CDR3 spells CAISESWLAGGEQYF. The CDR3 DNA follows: TGTGCCATCAGTGAGTCATGGCTAGCGGGGGGCGAGCAGTACTTC.

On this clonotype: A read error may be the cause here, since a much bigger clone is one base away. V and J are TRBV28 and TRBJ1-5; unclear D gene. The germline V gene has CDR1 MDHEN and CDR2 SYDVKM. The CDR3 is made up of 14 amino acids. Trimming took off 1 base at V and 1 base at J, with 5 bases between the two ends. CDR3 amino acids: CASSLSQSNQPQHF. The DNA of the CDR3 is TGTGCCAGCAGTTTATCCCAGAGCAATCAGCCCCAGCATTTT.

CDR3 sequence (DNA): TGCAGTGCGGCAACATCCGGGACGGGTACCTACGAGCAGTACTTC. Residues: CSAATSGTGTYEQYF. The chain couples TRBV20-1 to TRBJ2-7; D possibly matches TRBD1 or TRBD2 (5 bases each). V was cut by 6 bases and J by 2 bases, with 20 bases left in between. This CDR3 spans 15 amino acids. In germline, CDR1 is DFQATT, CDR2 SNEGSKA (reference sequence).

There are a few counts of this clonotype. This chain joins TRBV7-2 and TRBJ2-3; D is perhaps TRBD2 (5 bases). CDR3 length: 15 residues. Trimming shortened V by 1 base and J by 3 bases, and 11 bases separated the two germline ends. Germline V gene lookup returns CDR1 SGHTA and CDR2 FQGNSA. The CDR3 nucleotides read TGTGCCAGCAGCTTAGAGTCCCGAGGGACAGATACGCAGTATTTT. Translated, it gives CASSLESRGTDTQYF.

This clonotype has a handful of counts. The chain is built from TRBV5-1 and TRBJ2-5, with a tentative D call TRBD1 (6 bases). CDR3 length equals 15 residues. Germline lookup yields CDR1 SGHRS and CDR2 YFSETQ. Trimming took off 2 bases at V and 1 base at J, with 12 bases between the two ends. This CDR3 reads CASSLSGGPQETQYF. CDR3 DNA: TGCGCCAGCAGCTTAAGTGGGGGCCCCCAAGAGACCCAGTACTTC.